Listed here are 7 T cell receptor beta chains from one sample, sequenced in a study of cytomegalovirus exposure and HLA in healthy donors. PCR involved 60 Vbeta and 13 Jbeta primers. Measured with immunoSEQ multiplex PCR; TCRdb has only the in-frame clones, and not every one. The repertoire holds 150,000 to 200,000 clones, approximately 65% seen once, with roughly 2.9% in the top ten. Source material: PBMCs. The receptors shown here come from a man aged 35 to 55 in good health and CMV-seronegative.

J is TRBJ2-5 and V is TRBV5-4; 9 nucleotides match TRBD2. The CDR3 has 15 amino acids. With 2 bases clipped from V and 1 base from J, the junction kept 3 bases outside the gene matches. Germline assignment: CDR1 SGHNT and CDR2 YYREEE (reference sequence). CDR3 sequence reads: CASSFQRGVQETQYF. The CDR3 DNA sequence: TGTGCCAGCAGCTTCCAGCGGGGGGTCCAAGAGACCCAGTACTTC.

This rearrangement joins TRBV4-2 to TRBJ2-3; 7 bases match TRBD2. The germline V gene encodes CDR1 LGHNA and CDR2 YNFKEQ. This CDR3 contains 16 residues. With V trimmed by 6 bases and J by 1 base, 10 bases remained unmatched. The CDR3 DNA sequence: TGTGCCAGCAGACCTCCTAAGCGGGACGGCACAGATACGCAGTATTTT. This gives the protein CASRPPKRDGTDTQYF.

The chain has TRBV2 and TRBJ1-2, with D hard to call. Trimming removed 7 bases at V and 4 bases at J, with 13 bases between. In germline, CDR1 is SNHLY, CDR2 FYNNEI. The CDR3 extends over 13 amino acids. CDR3 coding DNA: TGTGCCAGCATCCGAGCCGAACCCTATGGCTACACCTTC. Encoded protein: CASIRAEPYGYTF.

A single count supports this clone. This chain connects TRBV5-4 to TRBJ2-5; 9 nucleotides match TRBD1. Germline CDR1 reads SGHNT; CDR2 reads YYREEE (reference sequence). After removal of 0 bases from V and 5 bases from J, the junction contained 8 bases not matched to a gene. The length of the CDR3 is 16 residues. The CDR3: CASSLEGTGLRETQYF. CDR3 coding DNA: TGTGCCAGCAGCTTGGAAGGGACAGGGCTTCGTGAGACCCAGTACTTC.

This clone was counted a few times. V is TRBV4-3 and J is TRBJ2-3; 11 bases agree with TRBD2. The ends lost 4 bases at V and 2 bases at J; junction bases unmatched: 2. In germline, CDR1 is LGHNA, CDR2 YSLEER. The CDR3 loop spans 15 amino acids. Here the CDR3 DNA reads TGCGCCAGCAGCCCGACTAGCGGGATCACAGATACGCAGTATTTT. This translates into CASSPTSGITDTQYF.

The chain employs TRBV28 and TRBJ1-1, with D perhaps matching TRBD1 (6 bases). Germline-derived CDR1 and CDR2 are MDHEN and SYDVKM. The CDR3 contains 17 residues. Trimming left V 6 bases short and J 0 bases short, with 20 bases between. CDR3 amino acids: CASSVQRGGAVNTEAFF. The CDR3 DNA reads as TGTGCCAGCAGCGTCCAGCGCGGGGGGGCGGTGAACACTGAAGCTTTCTTT.

The chain couples TRBV6-1 to TRBJ1-2; 8 bases align to TRBD1. The CDR3 loop spans 15 amino acids. CDR1 MNHNS and CDR2 SASEGT come from the germline V gene. V lost 3 bases to trimming and J lost 2 bases; unmatched junction nucleotides: 5. The DNA for the CDR3 is TGTGCCAGCAGTGAGAGACAGGGGACCAACTATGGCTACACCTTC. This sequence encodes CASSERQGTNYGYTF.